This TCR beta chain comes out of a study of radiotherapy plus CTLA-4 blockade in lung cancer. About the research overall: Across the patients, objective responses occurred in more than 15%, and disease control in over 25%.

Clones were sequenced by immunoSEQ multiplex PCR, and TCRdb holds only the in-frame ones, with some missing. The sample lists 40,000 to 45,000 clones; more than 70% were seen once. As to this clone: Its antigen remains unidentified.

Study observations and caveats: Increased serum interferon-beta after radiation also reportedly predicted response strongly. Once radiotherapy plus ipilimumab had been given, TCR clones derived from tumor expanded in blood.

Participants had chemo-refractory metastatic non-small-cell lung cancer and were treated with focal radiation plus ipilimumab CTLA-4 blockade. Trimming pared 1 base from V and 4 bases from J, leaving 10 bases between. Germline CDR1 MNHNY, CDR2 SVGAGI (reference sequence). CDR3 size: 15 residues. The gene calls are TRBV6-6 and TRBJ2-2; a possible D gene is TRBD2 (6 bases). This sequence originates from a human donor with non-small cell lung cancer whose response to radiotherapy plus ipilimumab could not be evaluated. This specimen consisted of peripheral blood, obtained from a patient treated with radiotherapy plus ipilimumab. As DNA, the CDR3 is TGTGCCAGCAGTTACTTCGGGAGTGGCACCGGGGAGCTGTTTTTT. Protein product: CASSYFGSGTGELFF.